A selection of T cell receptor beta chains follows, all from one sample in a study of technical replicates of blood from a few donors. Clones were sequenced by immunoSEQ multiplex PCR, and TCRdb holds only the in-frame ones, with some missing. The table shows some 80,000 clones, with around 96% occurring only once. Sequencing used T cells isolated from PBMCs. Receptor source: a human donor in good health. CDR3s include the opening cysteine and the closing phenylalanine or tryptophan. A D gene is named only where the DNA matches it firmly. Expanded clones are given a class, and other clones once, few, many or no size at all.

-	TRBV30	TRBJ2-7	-	TGTGCCTGGAAGGAGCGGTTCTACGAGCAGTACTTC	CAWKERFYEQYF
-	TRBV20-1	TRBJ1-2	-	TGCAGTGCTGGCCAACTAGGGGGCTACACCTTC	CSAGQLGGYTF
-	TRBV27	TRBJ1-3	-	TGTGCCAGCAAACCCCTCGGGGGAAACACCATATATTTT	CASKPLGGNTIYF
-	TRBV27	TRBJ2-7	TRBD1	TGTGCCAGCGGACAGGGAGGAACCTACGAGCAGTACTTC	CASGQGGTYEQYF
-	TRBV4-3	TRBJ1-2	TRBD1	TGCGCCAGCAGCCAAGATCCCCCCCACAGGGGGCGGCTCACCGGGAAATCCTATGGCTACACCTTC	CASSQDPPHRGRLTGKSYGYTF
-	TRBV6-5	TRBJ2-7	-	TGTGCCAGCAGCCGCGGGGGGACAGGGTACTACGAGCAGTACTTC	CASSRGGTGYYEQYF
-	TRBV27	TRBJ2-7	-	TGTGCCAGCAGTTCCTTCCACGAGCAGTACTTC	CASSSFHEQYF
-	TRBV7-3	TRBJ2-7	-	TGTGCCAGCAGCTTAATGGCCCAGGGCTACGAGCAGTACTTC	CASSLMAQGYEQYF
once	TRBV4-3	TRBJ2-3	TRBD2	TGCGCCAGCAGCCAAGTTACCTCCCCTAGCGGGAACACAGATACGCAGTATTTT	CASSQVTSPSGNTDTQYF
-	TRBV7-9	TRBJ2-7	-	TGTGCCAGCAGCCCGGAGGGATTACCCTACGAGCAGTACTTC	CASSPEGLPYEQYF
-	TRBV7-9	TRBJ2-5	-	TGTGCCAGCAGCTTTAAGATAGCGGAGCCAAAACAAGAGACCCAGTACTTC	CASSFKIAEPKQETQYF
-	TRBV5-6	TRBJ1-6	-	TGTGCCAGCAGCAGGACATCTCAATTTTCACCCCTCCACTTT	CASSRTSQFSPLHF
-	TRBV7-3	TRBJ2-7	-	TGTGCCAGCAGCCCTCCCCCAGGGCCGCCGTTAAGCGAGCAGTACTTC	CASSPPPGPPLSEQYF
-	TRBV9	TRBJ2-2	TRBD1	TGTGCCAGCAGCCCCCGCTCGGCTAGGGGGCGGTCCACCGGGGAGCTGTTTTTT	CASSPRSARGRSTGELFF
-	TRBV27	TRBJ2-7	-	TGTGCCAGCAGTTTATACCAGGGGCACTACGAGCAGTACTTC	CASSLYQGHYEQYF
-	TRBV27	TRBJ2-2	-	TGTGCCAGCAGTTTTTACGGGGAGCTGTTTTTT	CASSFYGELFF
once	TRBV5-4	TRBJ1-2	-	TGTGCCAGCAGCTTTGCAGGGGAGGGCTACACCTTC	CASSFAGEGYTF
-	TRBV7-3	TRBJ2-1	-	TGTGCCAGCAGCTTCCTAGCGTCTTACAATGAGCAGTTCTTC	CASSFLASYNEQFF
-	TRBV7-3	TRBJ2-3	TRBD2	TGTGCCAGCAGCCGACTAGCGGAAAAAGGTGATACGCAGTATTTT	CASSRLAEKGDTQYF
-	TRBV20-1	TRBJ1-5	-	TGCAGTGCTGGGGGCAGTCAGCCCCAGCATTTT	CSAGGSQPQHF
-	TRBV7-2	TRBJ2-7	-	TGTGCCAGCAGCTCCCAAGGGGTAAACTACGAGCAGTACTTC	CASSSQGVNYEQYF
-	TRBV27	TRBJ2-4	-	TGTGCCGCCAGCGCCGGGAGACGAAACATTCAGTACTTC	CAASAGRRNIQYF
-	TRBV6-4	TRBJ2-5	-	TGTGCCAGCAGTCCCTGTATCAGCACCTGGGCTCAAGAGACCCAGTACTTC	CASSPCISTWAQETQYF
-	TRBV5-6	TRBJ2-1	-	TGTGCCAGCAGCCAGGCGGGGGCGCGGTACAATGAGCAGTTCTTC	CASSQAGARYNEQFF
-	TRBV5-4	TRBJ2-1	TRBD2	TGTGCCAGCAGCCCGGGGACTAGCGGGAGGTTGGACTCCTACAATGAGCAGTTCTTC	CASSPGTSGRLDSYNEQFF
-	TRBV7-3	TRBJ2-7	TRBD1	TGTGCCAGCAGCCCCGGACAGGGCTACGAGCAGTACTTC	CASSPGQGYEQYF
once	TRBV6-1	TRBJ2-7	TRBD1	TGTGCCAGCAGCTCCGGGACAGCGAGCTCCTACGAGCAGTACTTC	CASSSGTASSYEQYF
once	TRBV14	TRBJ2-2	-	TGTGCCAGCAGTGACTATGACCAATTCACCGGGGAGCTGTTTTTT	CASSDYDQFTGELFF
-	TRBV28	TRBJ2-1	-	TGTGCCAGCACCAAAAGGGGGATCGATGAGCAGTTCTTC	CASTKRGIDEQFF
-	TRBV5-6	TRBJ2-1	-	TGTGCCAGCAGCTTACCACGGGGAGAGAAGCAGTTCTTC	CASSLPRGEKQFF
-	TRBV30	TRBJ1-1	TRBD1	TGTGCCTGGACAATCAGGGGGCCAAGTGAAGCTTTCTTT	CAWTIRGPSEAFF
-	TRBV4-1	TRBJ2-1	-	TGCGCCAGCAGCCCCACAGGGAGTACCTACAATGAGCAGTTCTTC	CASSPTGSTYNEQFF
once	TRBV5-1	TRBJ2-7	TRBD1	TGCGCCAGCAGCCAGGGACAGGAAGGAAAGGAGCAGTACTTC	CASSQGQEGKEQYF
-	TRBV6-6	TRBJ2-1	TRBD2	TGTGCCAGCAGTTCGGTAGCGGGGATTAATGAGCAGTTCTTC	CASSSVAGINEQFF
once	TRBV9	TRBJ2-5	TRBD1	TGTGCCAGCAGCGCCGGGACAGGGATTATAGAGACCCAGTACTTC	CASSAGTGIIETQYF
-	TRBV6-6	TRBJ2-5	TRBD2	TGTGCCAGCAGGGGACTAGCGGGGTATCAAGAGACCCAGTACTTC	CASRGLAGYQETQYF
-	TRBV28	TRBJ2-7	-	TGTGCCAGCAGTTTAGAGGTTGGGTACTACGAGCAGTACTTC	CASSLEVGYYEQYF
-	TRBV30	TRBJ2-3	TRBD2	TGTGCCTGGAGTGTTCTCCTCACTAGCGGGAGGGCAGCAGATACGCAGTATTTT	CAWSVLLTSGRAADTQYF
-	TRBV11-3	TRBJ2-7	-	TGTGCCAGCAGCTTAGGAACGCCTATAACCTACGAGCAGTACTTC	CASSLGTPITYEQYF
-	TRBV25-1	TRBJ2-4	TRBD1	TGTGCCAGCACCCCGGGACAGGGCCCCACAAACATTCAGTACTTC	CASTPGQGPTNIQYF
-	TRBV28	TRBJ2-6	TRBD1	TGTGCCAGCAGCCCAGGACAGGGTGGGGCCAACGTCCTGACTTTC	CASSPGQGGANVLTF
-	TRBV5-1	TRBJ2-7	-	TGCGCCAGCAGCTTGGCCTTGCCTGGACAAGCCTCCTACGAGCAGTACTTC	CASSLALPGQASYEQYF
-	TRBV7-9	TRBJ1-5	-	TGTGCCAGCAGCTCGACTGTCAATCAGCCCCAGCATTTT	CASSSTVNQPQHF
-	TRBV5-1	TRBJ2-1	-	TGCGCCAGCAGCGAATCGCGAGGCGGGATTTACAATGAGCAGTTCTTC	CASSESRGGIYNEQFF
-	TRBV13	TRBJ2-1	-	TGTGCCAGCAGCTACCCGAGGGATGAGCAGTTCTTC	CASSYPRDEQFF
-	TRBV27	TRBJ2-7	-	TGTGCCAGCAGTTTCGGGGCTAGCGCCAACGAGCAGTACTTC	CASSFGASANEQYF
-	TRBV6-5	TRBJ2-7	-	TGTGCCAGCAGTTCGACAGGTGAACTCGGCGAGCAGTACTTC	CASSSTGELGEQYF
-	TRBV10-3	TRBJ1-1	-	TGTGCCATCAGTGAAGGGGGAACTGAAGCTTTCTTT	CAISEGGTEAFF
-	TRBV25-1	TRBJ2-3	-	TGTGCCAGCAGTGCCGGACTACCCTACGAGCCAGATACGCAGTATTTT	CASSAGLPYEPDTQYF
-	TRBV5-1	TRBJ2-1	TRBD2	TGCGCCAGCAGCCCTTGGACTAGTGTCAATGAGCAGTTCTTC	CASSPWTSVNEQFF
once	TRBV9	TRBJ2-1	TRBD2	TGTGCCAGCAGCGCGCTAGCGGGAGGGGCGAATGAGCAGTTCTTC	CASSALAGGANEQFF
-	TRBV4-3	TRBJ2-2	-	TGCGCCAGCAGCCAAGATCCTAGTACTACCGGGGAGCTGTTTTTT	CASSQDPSTTGELFF
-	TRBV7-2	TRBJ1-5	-	TGTGCCAGCAGCTCAGATAGCAATCAGCCCCAGCATTTT	CASSSDSNQPQHF
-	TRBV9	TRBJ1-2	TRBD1	TGTGCCAGCAGTAGCATGGGACAGCTTCACACCTTC	CASSSMGQLHTF
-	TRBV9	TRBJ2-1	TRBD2	TGTGCCAGCAGCGCGGGACTAGCGGGAAAGATAGAGCTTTACAATGAGCAGTTCTTC	CASSAGLAGKIELYNEQFF